The entry that follows covers one T cell receptor (beta chain) sequence. A read error may account for a junction end that differs from germline. Sequencing used immunoSEQ multiplex PCR; TCRdb keeps in-frame clones, though not all of them. The profile covers more than 95,000 clones, with around 92% appearing a single time and over 2.5% taken by the ten largest. The data were obtained in a study of T cell responses to AZD1222 COVID-19 vaccine. The CDR3 runs to 8 residues. CDR1 is LNHDA and CDR2 is SQIVND in the germline V gene (reference sequence). The TCR sequence derives from an adult in good health. The chain recombines TRBV19 with TRBJ1-4, with 7 bases fitting TRBD1. Sequenced here: peripheral blood, sampled on day 0 of AZD1222 vaccination. CDR3 in amino acids: CASIQGLF. The CDR3 DNA sequence: TGTGCCTCGATACAGGGGCTTTTT.